The entry below gives a single T cell receptor (beta chain) sequence along with its context. Its antigen remains unknown. Between the trimmed V and J ends, which lost 11 bases and 3 bases, there was a span of 25 bases. CDR3 length: 17 residues. The germline V gene encodes CDR1 SEHNR and CDR2 FQNEAQ (reference sequence). One entry per CDR3 protein, called by TCRdb with MiXCR from the reads. The sample comprises fewer than 350,000 distinct CDR3 sequences, about a sixth of which are singletons, and 12% rests with the top ten. This record comes from a study of T cell repertoires in cytomegalovirus infection. Study observations and caveats: Of the TCR beta families, the public ones yielded a cumulative frequency that identified carriers of CMV plus the relevant HLA.

Sequenced material: PBMCs. The TCR sequence derives from a human donor in good health (CMV status not recorded). Some clones in this sample may be carry-over from other donors' samples. The chain recombines TRBV7-9 with TRBJ2-2, with D hard to call. CDR3: CAYPVHSFESYTGELFF. In DNA form, the CDR3 reads TGTGCCTATCCCGTGCACAGCTTCGAATCGTACACCGGGGAGCTGTTTTTT. Together with reference TRBV7-9 and TRBJ2-2, the CDR3 gives the full variable domain: DTGVSQNPRHKITKRGQNVTFRCDPISEHNRLYWYRQTLGQGPEFLTYFQNEAQLEKSRLLSDRFSAERPKGSFSTLEIQRTEQGDSAMYLCAYPVHSFESYTGELFFGEGSRLTVL.